Below are 22 T cell receptor beta chains sequenced from a single sample in a study of low-dose radiotherapy and immunotherapy resistance in tumors. First-strand cDNA relied on TRAV- and TRBV-specific primers spanning alpha and beta chains. For amplifying TCRs, the PCR ran for about 22 cycles with Phusion, which was used together with a constant-region primer and the adapter on the V primers. TCRdb ran MiXCR on the reads and lists one entry per CDR3 protein. The sample consists of around 80,000 distinct CDR3 sequences, about a sixth of them appearing once. Time point of the sample: after trial treatment. Regarding treatment: LDRT plus nivolumab, ipilimumab, low-dose cyclophosphamide and aspirin (RACIN trial). The sequences come from PBMCs, collected after low-dose radiotherapy plus immunotherapy. The receptors originated from a male donor with prostate cancer.

This clonotype was seen ten or more times. The chain uses TRBV6-2 or TRBV6-3 and TRBJ2-7; possibly TRBD1 for D (6 bases). The V gene lost 5 bases and the J gene lost 6 bases, with 17 bases spanning the gap. The CDR3 consists of 14 residues. CDR1 is MNHEY and CDR2 is SVGEGT in the germline V gene. This CDR3 reads CASSQKIPGVEQYF. In DNA form, the CDR3 reads TGTGCCAGCAGTCAAAAAATACCAGGGGTCGAGCAGTACTTC.

The genes are TRBV24-1 and TRBJ2-1; 8 bases match TRBD2. The CDR3 has 15 residues. Germline V gene data show CDR1 as KGHDR and CDR2 as SFDVKD. J gave up 9 bases and V 4 bases, and 10 bases lay outside the gene matches. CDR3 loop: CATSDPGLEGSEQFF. The DNA of the CDR3 is TGTGCCACCAGTGACCCGGGACTAGAAGGAAGTGAGCAGTTCTTC.

The sample holds many counts of this clonotype. This chain uses TRBV29-1 with TRBJ2-1; 9 bases map to TRBD1. Trimming took 7 bases from V and 8 from J; bases not matched to a gene: 6. CDR1 SQVTM and CDR2 ANQGSEA come from the germline V gene. This CDR3 contains 12 residues. The CDR3: CSAGTGRDEQFF. The CDR3 region has the DNA TGCAGCGCTGGGACAGGGAGGGATGAGCAGTTCTTC.

In this sample, this clonotype turned up many times. This chain uses TRBV5-6 with TRBJ2-1; 8 bases fit TRBD1. The V and J ends lost 1 base and 0 bases, in that order; junction bases with no gene match: 3. Germline V gene lookup returns CDR1 SGHDT and CDR2 YYEEEE. CDR3 length: 16 amino acids. Here the CDR3 reads CASSLWDRSSYNEQFF. DNA for the CDR3: TGTGCCAGCAGCTTGTGGGACAGGAGCTCCTACAATGAGCAGTTCTTC.

This clonotype was counted ten times or more. V gene TRBV28 combines with J gene TRBJ1-4, with 7 bases identical to TRBD1. Germline trimming cut 4 bases from V and 7 bases from J; bases unmatched to any gene: 6. The length of the CDR3 is 14 residues. In germline, CDR1 is MDHEN, CDR2 SYDVKM. The CDR3 DNA reads TGTGCCAGCAGTTCGGGACAGATTACTGAAAAACTGTTTTTT. It is translated as CASSSGQITEKLFF.

The chain recombines TRBV2 with TRBJ1-1; D uncertain. V was shortened by 1 base and J by 0 bases, with 3 bases between the two germline ends. The CDR3 spans 13 residues. Germline V gives CDR1 SNHLY, CDR2 FYNNEI. The CDR3 reads CASSEGLNTEAFF. The CDR3 nucleotides read TGTGCCAGCAGTGAAGGGTTGAACACTGAAGCTTTCTTT.

At least ten counts were recorded for this clonotype. This chain joins TRBV29-1 and TRBJ1-4; perhaps TRBD1 as D (6 bases). This CDR3 is 15 amino acids long. The germline V gene encodes CDR1 SQVTM and CDR2 ANQGSEA. V was shortened by 0 bases and J by 8 bases, with 16 bases between the two germline ends. The CDR3 is CSVEDRGASGEKLFF. The CDR3 DNA follows: TGCAGCGTTGAAGATCGGGGGGCCTCTGGGGAAAAACTGTTTTTT.

The gene calls are TRBV7-3 and TRBJ1-2; TRBD1 matches 11 bases. CDR1 and CDR2 from the germline V gene are SGHTA and FQGTGA. With V trimmed by 1 base and J by 2 bases, 15 bases remained unmatched. This CDR3 has 20 residues. DNA of the CDR3: TGTGCCAGCAGCTTAAGGGGATTACCGGGACAGGGGGTTCGGAACTATGGCTACACCTTC. This codes for CASSLRGLPGQGVRNYGYTF.

This clonotype appeared many times. V and J are TRBV7-6 and TRBJ2-1; maybe TRBD2 (6 bases). V lost 0 bases and J 4 bases, leaving 13 bases between the germline ends. The CDR3 sequence is 16 residues long. The V gene's germline CDR1 is SGHVS and CDR2 FNYEAQ. CDR3 coding DNA: TGTGCCAGCAGCTTAGCTGGCGGGGCCGGTTACAATGAGCAGTTCTTC. Translated: CASSLAGGAGYNEQFF.

This clonotype has ten or more counts. The CDR3 loop is CASSGPVLNEQFF. CDR3 nucleotides: TGTGCCAGCAGTGGCCCGGTCCTCAATGAGCAGTTCTTC. V gene TRBV11-2 combines with J gene TRBJ2-1; D unresolved. Per germline, CDR1 SGHAT and CDR2 FQNNGV. The CDR3 is made up of 13 amino acids. The germline V and J ends were trimmed by 6 bases and 6 bases, with 12 bases remaining between them.

This sequence joins TRBV6-2 or TRBV6-3 and TRBJ2-1; the match to TRBD2 covers 10 bases. Looked up from germline, CDR1 is MNHEY and CDR2 is SVGEGT. Trimming cost V 2 bases and J 6 bases; bases outside gene matches: 7. This CDR3 comprises 16 residues. The CDR3 region is CASSYRAGGLSNEQFF. Written as DNA, the CDR3 is TGTGCCAGCAGTTACCGAGCGGGAGGGCTTTCCAATGAGCAGTTCTTC.

V and J are TRBV7-2 and TRBJ2-7; TRBD2 aligns across 12 bases. The junction had 4 bases not matched to a gene; V was cut back by 0 bases and J by 7 bases. The CDR3 covers 15 residues. Per the germline V gene, CDR1 is SGHTA and CDR2 is FQGNSA. As DNA, the CDR3 is TGTGCCAGCAGCTTAGCACTAGCGGGAGGATCTGAGCAGTACTTC. This sequence encodes CASSLALAGGSEQYF. Full variable domain (rest looked up from reference TRBV7-2 and TRBJ2-7): GAGVSQSPSNKVTEKGKDVELRCDPISGHTALYWYRQSLGQGLEFLIYFQGNSAPDKSGLPSDRFSAERTGGSVSTLTIQRTQQEDSAVYLCASSLALAGGSEQYFGPGTRLTVT.

This clonotype was detected ten times or more. The chain recombines TRBV18 with TRBJ1-3; no clear D gene. The CDR3 sequence is 18 residues long. Looked up from germline, CDR1 is KGHSH and CDR2 is LQKENI. Trimming removed 0 bases at V and 1 base at J, with 16 bases between. This chain's CDR3 is CASSPPKSGPLSGNTIYF. The CDR3 bases are TGTGCCAGCTCACCACCGAAGTCAGGCCCCTTGTCTGGAAACACCATATATTTT.

The chain combines TRBV6-2 or TRBV6-3 with TRBJ2-7; D might be TRBD1 (5 bases). From germline, CDR1 is MNHEY and CDR2 SVGEGT. This CDR3 is built from 14 residues. Trimming shortened V by 4 bases and J by 5 bases, and 15 bases separated the two germline ends. The CDR3 DNA is TGTGCCAGCAGTTTAACCCCGGACATCAACGAGCAGTACTTC. It encodes CASSLTPDINEQYF.

This clonotype has ten or more counts. This sequence joins TRBV12-3 or TRBV12-4 and TRBJ1-2; 7 bases fit TRBD1. Losses at the gene ends were 7 bases for V and 1 base for J; bases not matched to a gene: 12. The CDR3 runs 16 residues. The CDR3 region has the DNA TGTGCCAGCACGCCACAGGGGAATTTGGTTAACTATGGCTACACCTTC. This translates into CASTPQGNLVNYGYTF.

This clonotype occurred many times. The rearrangement joins TRBV27 to TRBJ2-3, with a possible D match to TRBD2 (6 bases). Germline CDR1 reads MNHEY; CDR2 reads SMNVEV (reference sequence). The V end lost 5 bases, the J end lost 6 bases, and 18 bases lay between the germline ends. The CDR3 runs 15 residues. CDR3 region: CASSTTRARGDTQYF. The CDR3 region has the DNA TGTGCCAGCAGTACGACCCGGGCCCGGGGGGATACGCAGTATTTT.

At least ten counts were recorded for this clonotype. The CDR3 here is CASSRNSQAGATDTQYF. The CDR3 nucleotides are TGTGCCAGCTCACGGAACTCCCAGGCGGGTGCCACAGATACGCAGTATTTT. J is TRBJ2-3 and V is TRBV18, with a tentative D call TRBD2 (5 bases). The CDR3 covers 17 residues. V lost 4 bases to trimming and J lost 2 bases, with 19 bases between them. Germline V gene sequence: CDR1 KGHSH, CDR2 LQKENI.

The table lists this clonotype with a few counts. A single base is all that separates this from a far larger clone, so a read error is likely. The rearrangement links TRBV21-1 to TRBJ2-7; the table's D call of TRBD1 was not tested on the DNA. TRBV21-1 represents a pseudogene. The CDR3 extends over 14 amino acids. CDR3 nucleotide sequence: TGTGCCAGCATCCCGACAGGGGTTCGGGATGAGCAGTACTTC. Its protein is CASIPTGVRDEQYF.

This clonotype was detected ten times or more. The genes are TRBV25-1 and TRBJ2-7; D might be TRBD1 (6 bases). Germline CDR1 MGHDK, CDR2 SYGVNS. The CDR3 extends over 14 amino acids. V was shortened by 2 bases and J by 1 base, with 9 bases between the two germline ends. The CDR3 region is CASSEDQGSYEQYF. The CDR3 coding sequence is TGTGCCAGCAGTGAAGATCAGGGGTCCTACGAGCAGTACTTC.

At least ten counts were recorded for this clonotype. V gene TRBV19 combines with J gene TRBJ1-6; D remains unclear. V lost 7 bases to trimming and J lost 9 bases, with 13 bases between them. The CDR3 length is 13 residues. Germline V gene sequence: CDR1 LNHDA, CDR2 SQIVND (reference sequence). Here the CDR3 DNA reads TGTGCCAGTACGGCGGAAGCGAGTTCACCCCTCCACTTT. This gives the protein CASTAEASSPLHF.

The chain recombines TRBV5-1 with TRBJ2-7; TRBD1 matches 9 bases. This CDR3 comprises 15 residues. With V trimmed by 5 bases and J by 4 bases, 10 bases remained unmatched. The germline CDR1 and CDR2 sequences are SGHRS and YFSETQ. CDR3 DNA sequence: TGCGCCAGCAGATTACAAGGGACAGGGAGTTACGAGCAGTACTTC. It encodes CASRLQGTGSYEQYF.

This clonotype has ten or more counts. The chain has TRBV7-2 and TRBJ2-7; TRBD2 aligns across 9 bases. Trimming took 5 bases from V and 6 from J; bases not matched to a gene: 8. Germline V gene lookup returns CDR1 SGHTA and CDR2 FQGNSA. The CDR3 is 14 residues long. CDR3 DNA: TGTGCCAGCAGCGAGGGACTAGCCGCTCCCGAGCAGTACTTC. Amino acid sequence: CASSEGLAAPEQYF.